This TCR beta chain was profiled in a study of T cells in Graves' hyperthyroidism and ophthalmopathy (dated by TCRdb to the late 2010s). Some background on the complete study: Peripheral blood was collected at initial diagnosis, before any treatment. To identify TCR V-J signatures that set the groups apart, the researchers used a discovery cohort of 100 patients, made up of 43 with Graves' ophthalmopathy and some 58 with stable Graves' hyperthyroidism. Prospective prediction of ophthalmopathy was tested in an independent validation cohort of 18 to 20 hyperthyroidism patients and some 17 patients who later progressed to ophthalmopathy. The 75 to 100 discovery patients were divided at random into training and test sets in a 7:3 ratio. In six Graves' hyperthyroidism patients, the study also compared T-cell repertoires from thyroid tissue with T-cell repertoires from blood. Following sampling, methimazole starting at 30 mg daily was given to hyperthyroidism patients, and high-dose intravenous methylprednisolone was given to ophthalmopathy patients. The paper describes TCR Vbeta CDR3 sequencing of 120 to 150 peripheral blood samples, made up of 43 ophthalmopathy patients, 70 to 75 hyperthyroidism patients and roughly 17 progressor patients. What the study reported, not specific to this receptor: Most expanded thyroid clonotypes (frequency above 0.001) were also detected in blood, a finding suggesting that blood repertoires may reflect thyroid immune responses. During validation, the model predicted progression to ophthalmopathy a median of approximately 6.5 months ahead of onset, with roughly 65% sensitivity and less than 85% specificity. A model built on a 13 V-J signature distinguished ophthalmopathy from stable hyperthyroidism, reaching around 87% sensitivity and around 81% specificity in cross-validation and 80%/75% in testing. Sample size was not statistically predetermined, and blinding of investigators to group allocation was not performed.

Ophthalmopathy patients had moderately to severely active disease, Clinical Activity Score of at least 3, NOSPECS grade of at least 4, and duration under 3 months. The study excluded patients with uncontrolled infections, other autoimmune diseases, pregnancy or lactation. Clinical symptoms, serum thyroxine and TRAb, thyroid ultrasound, and orbital computed tomography formed the basis for the diagnoses. Ficoll-Paque density gradient centrifugation was used to isolate PBMCs from around 9.1 ml of fresh peripheral blood. Total RNA was extracted using Trizol reagent, and RNA quality was assessed on an Agilent 2100 Bioanalyzer. Trimming removed 2 bases from V and 0 bases from J, leaving 7 bases between the germline ends. Taken from the germline V gene, the CDR1 and CDR2 loops are SNHLY and FYNNEI. From the cysteine up to the phenylalanine, the CDR3 has a length of 14 residues. Only the CDR3 DNA stays, 42 bases, in frame from base 1.

Amplification of TCR beta CDR3 regions was carried out from RNA transcripts. The TCR CDR3 was subjected to a first round of RT-PCR using the HTBI primer set and the Qiagen OneStep RT-PCR kit. A second multiplex PCR round built the libraries, followed by size selection and purification. Libraries were sequenced paired-end with 100 bp reads on an Illumina HiSeq2000. The paper's processing steps were these. SOAPnuke was used to process the raw data, with reads discarded if the reads contained adapters or uncalled bases, had a mean Phred below 15, or lacked an exact constant-primer or identifier match. COPE v1.2.5 was used to merge high-quality paired reads, and clonotypes were defined as unique nucleotide sequences. MiTCR v1.1 was used to align the clonotypes against IMGT TRBV, TRBD and TRBJ reference segments. Analysis was restricted to V-J combinations with a frequency above 0.0001, which covered 98% to 99.2% of repertoires. A TCS score was defined as the ratio between F50 (clonal expansion) and ExV (chaos), using BLOSUM62-based TCRdist between CDR3 peptides within each V-J. Welch's t-statistics and random forest reduced roughly 500 V-J features to under 15, which were used in a naive Bayes classifier (R e1071). TCRdb reanalyzed the raw reads on its own, using fastp at Q25 for trimming and MiXCR for clone calling, and kept in-frame beta chains. Every distinct CDR3 protein forms one entry, paired with its most common genes and DNA. The V and J calls reflect TCRdb's pipeline rather than the authors' work. This sample gives roughly 280,000 distinct CDR3 sequences in total; over 20% of them show up just once. In total, the top ten clones hold about 60% of the sample.

This clonotype was seen many times. Its antigen is unknown. No clone much larger than this one lies a single base away; base qualities are absent. This receptor was obtained from a man between 25 and 39 years old with Graves' ophthalmopathy. The rearrangement combines TRBV2 with TRBJ1-2; no D gene call is confident. The material sequenced was blood. The bases read TGTGCCAGCAGTGAAAGAGGGACTAACTATGGCTACACCTTC. It translates as CASSERGTNYGYTF.